This T cell receptor (beta chain) derives from a study of T-cell memory formation after mild COVID-19 (dated by TCRdb to the early 2020s). For the study in its entirety: Most TCR sequence clusters were specific to one of the two donors. Two young, previously healthy adult volunteers, one female and one male, were included in the cohort. T-cell clones expanding and contracting after mild COVID-19 in two donors were tracked by longitudinal TCRalpha and TCRbeta repertoire sequencing.

What the research found in general, with its limitations: SARS-CoV-2 specificity of the second-wave clones peaking on day 37 was not confirmed. The detection of some responding clones in pre-infection memory suggests that pre-existing cross-reactive memory T cells joined the SARS-CoV-2 response. Contracting CD4+ clones appeared mostly in the CM and EM memory subsets, whereas CD8+ clones were enriched in EMRA. Only a couple of mild cases were covered by the study, and larger cohorts that include severe cases with pre-infection samples were considered necessary. Balanced CD4/CD8 phenotypes were observed for clones contracting from day 15 to 85, whereas a bias towards CD4+ was observed for a second wave of clones expanding from day 15 to 37.

Between the V and J ends, shortened by 0 bases and 5 bases respectively, the junction contains 6 bases. Measured from the cysteine to the phenylalanine, the CDR3 is 13 residues long. Only the CDR3 portion is preserved as DNA: 39 bases, with reading frame beginning at the first base. According to the germline V gene, CDR1 reads MGHRA and CDR2 reads YSYEKL. Ficoll-Paque density gradient centrifugation was used to isolate PBMCs. Sequencing instrument: Illumina NovaSeq 6000. Using 5'RACE with constant-segment primers, TCRalpha and TCRbeta cDNA libraries were constructed, with sample barcodes and unique molecular identifiers added in the process. RNA was extracted from every sample with Trizol reagent. Library amplification was performed in two PCR steps, and a second sample barcode and Illumina TruSeq adapters were introduced in the second step. Sequencing of libraries was performed on an Illumina NovaSeq with 2 x 150 bp paired-end reads. The study's processing was this. With migec v1.2.7, reads were demultiplexed and then collapsed into UMI-guided consensus sequences. With mixcr v2.1.11, UMI consensuses were aligned to TRA and TRB V and J templates and assembled into clonotypes. Clonotypes were classified as expanded or contracted when called significant by both edgeR and NoisET, with noise models trained on biological replicates. For edgeR calls, a false discovery rate-adjusted p below 0.01 and a log2 fold-change threshold of 1 were applied. As an exploratory analysis of dynamics, PCA with hierarchical clustering was applied to max-normalized trajectories of the 1000 most abundant clonotypes. Separately sequenced CD4+ and CD8+ repertoires were used to assign the CD4 or CD8 phenotype of responding clones. TCRdb passed the public sequencing reads through fastp at Q25 and MiXCR, retaining productive beta sequences. Every distinct CDR3 protein forms one entry, paired with its most common genes and DNA. TCRdb, not the authors, supplied the V and J calls. This sample comprises some 290,000 distinct CDR3 sequences, roughly 17% of them detected only once. The ten largest clones capture 20% to 25% of the sample.

This clonotype came up a few times. Its antigen is not yet known. No qualities accompany the bases; no much larger clone lies one base away. Specimen: PBMCs or a T cell subset sorted from them (not recorded which). The sequence was collected from a man between 18 and 35 years old who had mild COVID-19 (a few samples of this study predate the infection). The sample titles of this study are shuffled in the database, so cell type and time point are left out; the donor was told from shared clones. The rearrangement joined TRBV4-1 to TRBJ2-3; a confident D gene designation cannot be given. The CDR3 loop reads CASSQDSEDTQYF. The nucleotide sequence reads as follows: TGCGCCAGCAGCCAAGATTCGGAAGATACGCAGTATTTT.